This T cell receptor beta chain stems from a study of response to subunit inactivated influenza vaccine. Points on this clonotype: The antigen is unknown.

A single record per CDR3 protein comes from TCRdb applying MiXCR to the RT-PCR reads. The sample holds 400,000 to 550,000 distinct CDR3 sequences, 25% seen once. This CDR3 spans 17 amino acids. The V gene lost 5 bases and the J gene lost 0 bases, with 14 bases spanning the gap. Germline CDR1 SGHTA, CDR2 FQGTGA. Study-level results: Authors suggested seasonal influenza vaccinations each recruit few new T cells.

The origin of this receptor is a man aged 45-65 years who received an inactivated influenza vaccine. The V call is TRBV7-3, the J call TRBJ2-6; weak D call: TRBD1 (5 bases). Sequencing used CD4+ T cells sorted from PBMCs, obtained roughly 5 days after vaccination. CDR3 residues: CASSPGPSISGANVLTF. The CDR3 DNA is TGTGCCAGCAGCCCAGGGCCAAGCATCTCTGGGGCCAACGTCCTGACTTTC. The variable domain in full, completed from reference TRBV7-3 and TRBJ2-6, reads GAGVSQTPSNKVTEKGKYVELRCDPISGHTALYWYRQSLGQGPEFLIYFQGTGAADDSGLPNDRFFAVRPEGSVSTLKIQRTERGDSAVYLCASSPGPSISGANVLTFGAGSRLTVL.